Listed here are 5 T cell receptor beta chains from one sample, sequenced in a study of T-cell memory formation after mild COVID-19 (dated by TCRdb to about 2021). The library was produced with 5' RACE. The instrument given in TCRdb is Illumina NovaSeq 6000. TCRdb reworked the public reads: Q25 trimming with fastp, MiXCR clone assembly, productive beta chains retained. Each CDR3 protein gets just one entry, which takes the most common genes and DNA from the rows behind it. The sample table contains over 450,000 distinct CDR3 sequences; only one count was recorded for around 21% of them. Of the sample, approximately 13% is held by the ten largest clones. Source material: PBMCs or a T cell subset sorted from them (not recorded which). These receptors came from an adult woman who had mild COVID-19 (a few samples of this study predate the infection). The sample titles of this study are shuffled in the database, so cell type and time point are left out; the donor was told from shared clones.

The chain has TRBV6-1 and TRBJ2-3; TRBD1 matches at 9 bases. Germline lookup yields CDR1 MNHNS and CDR2 SASEGT. The V gene end was trimmed by 4 bases and the J gene end by 2 bases; junction bases not matched to a gene: 4. The CDR3 consists of 15 residues. Written as DNA, the CDR3 is TGTGCCAGCAGTGTCCGGGACAGGGACACAGATACGCAGTATTTT. Translated: CASSVRDRDTDTQYF.

The rearrangement uses TRBV24-1 and TRBJ2-6, with 11 bases identical to TRBD1. Germline loops: CDR1 KGHDR, CDR2 SFDVKD. This CDR3 has 20 residues. Unmatched junction bases numbered 12, after V lost 4 bases and J lost 2 bases. The CDR3 reads CATSDPRTGGEVTGANVLTF. CDR3 bases: TGTGCCACCAGTGACCCTCGGACAGGGGGCGAAGTAACTGGGGCCAACGTCCTGACTTTC.

This clonotype occurred a few times. J is TRBJ1-2 and V is TRBV6-1, with D possibly being TRBD1 (5 bases). The CDR3 is made up of 14 amino acids. CDR1 MNHNS and CDR2 SASEGT come from the germline V gene. V was trimmed by 2 bases and J by 3 bases, leaving 10 bases between them. The CDR3 here is CASSEIRGDYGYTF. In nucleotides, the CDR3 is TGTGCCAGCAGTGAAATTCGGGGCGACTATGGCTACACCTTC.

This clonotype came up a few times. The CDR3 protein is CASSQASGWGNTEAFF. The CDR3 DNA sequence: TGTGCCAGCAGCCAAGCGTCAGGGTGGGGGAACACTGAAGCTTTCTTT. The genes are TRBV3-1 and TRBJ1-1; D might be TRBD1 (5 bases). V was clipped by 1 base and J by 1 base, with 13 bases between them. Germline V lookup: CDR1 LGHDT, CDR2 YNNKEL (reference sequence). CDR3 size: 16 residues.

This clonotype was observed a single time. This sequence may be a read error, since a much larger clone differs from it by one base. The chain joins TRBV7-9 to TRBJ2-1; D not certain. CDR1 is SEHNR, CDR2 FQNEAQ, per germline (reference sequence). The CDR3 has 14 amino acids. V shed 2 bases and J shed 3 bases, with 8 bases lying between them. The CDR3 coding sequence is TGTGCCAGCAGCTTAAGGTCTAACTACAATGAGCAGTTCTTC. This gives the protein CASSLRSNYNEQFF.